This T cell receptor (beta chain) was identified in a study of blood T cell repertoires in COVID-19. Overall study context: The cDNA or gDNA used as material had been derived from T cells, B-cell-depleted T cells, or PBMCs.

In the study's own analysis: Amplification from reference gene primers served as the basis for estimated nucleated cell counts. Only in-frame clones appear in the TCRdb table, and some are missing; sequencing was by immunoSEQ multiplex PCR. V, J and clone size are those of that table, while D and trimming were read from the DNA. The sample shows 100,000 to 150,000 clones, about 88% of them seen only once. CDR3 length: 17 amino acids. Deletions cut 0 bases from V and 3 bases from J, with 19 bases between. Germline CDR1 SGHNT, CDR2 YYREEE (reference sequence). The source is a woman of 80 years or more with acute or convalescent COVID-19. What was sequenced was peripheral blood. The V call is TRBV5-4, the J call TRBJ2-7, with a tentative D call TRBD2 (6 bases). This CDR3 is CASSLDLGRGPRYEQYF. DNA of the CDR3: TGTGCCAGCAGCTTGGACCTTGGGCGGGGCCCCCGCTACGAGCAGTACTTC. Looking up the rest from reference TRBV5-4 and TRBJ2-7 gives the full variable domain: ETGVTQSPTHLIKTRGQQVTLRCSSQSGHNTVSWYQQALGQGPQFIFQYYREEENGRGNFPPRFSGLQFPNYSSELNVNALELDDSALYLCASSLDLGRGPRYEQYFGPGTRLTVT.